This TCR beta chain appears in the sequencing data of a study of T-cell reconstitution after alpha-beta-depleted transplantation in children. This clonotype has a handful of counts. V lost 5 bases and J lost 0, with 18 bases in between. CDR3 length equals 17 residues. Per the germline V gene, CDR1 is SGHVS and CDR2 is FNYEAQ. Using unique molecular identifiers, the investigators prepared the TCRbeta library. Each CDR3 protein is one row after TCRdb ran MiXCR on the PCR reads. The sample lists just under 550,000 distinct CDR3 sequences, about 16% seen once, with roughly 3.3% in the top ten. Sequenced material: PBMCs from the stem cell graft donor, taken from the stem cell graft. The sequence derives from a human donor who donated a stem cell graft to a child with acute lymphoblastic leukemia. The V call is TRBV7-6, the J call TRBJ2-3, with D maybe TRBD2 (6 bases). CDR3 region: CASSPGVAEYSTDTQYF. The CDR3 coding sequence is TGTGCCAGCAGCCCCGGGGTAGCGGAGTATAGCACAGATACGCAGTATTTT.